This section outlines one TCR beta chain sequence together with its context. Using immunoSEQ multiplex PCR, the repertoire was profiled, and TCRdb retains in-frame clones only, with some absent. The table shows about 250,000 clones, with roughly 86% occurring only once. The germline gives CDR1 SGHDT, CDR2 YYEEEE. V shed 3 bases, J shed 6 bases, and the junction held 8 bases outside the gene matches. The CDR3 is 14 amino acids. The source of the sample is a study of blood T cell repertoires in COVID-19. The chain uses TRBV5-6 and TRBJ2-7; 8 bases fit TRBD2. Sequencing was carried out using peripheral blood. This receptor was identified in a woman in her sixties or seventies who had recovered from COVID-19. CDR3 sequence (DNA): TGTGCCAGCAGCTCCGGGACTAGGGGTTCCGAGCAGTACTTC. Amino acids: CASSSGTRGSEQYF.